This T cell receptor beta chain was sequenced during a study of blood T cell repertoires in COVID-19 (dated by TCRdb to 2020 to 2022). Study-level background: Collaborator samples came from the United States, Italy and Spain and covered acute and convalescent phases of COVID-19. The repertoires were made available in a free public database intended to serve as a resource for research on the immune response to SARS-CoV-2. The sample metadata nearly always contained a de-identified subject ID, COVID-19 status, age in years and sex. Where HLA class I and class II types were available, the types were taken from metadata supplied by the sample provider, not from assay-based typing. The material from the prospective study consisted of cDNA or gDNA derived from T cells, B-cell-depleted T cells, or PBMCs. The dataset comprised deeply sampled blood TCRbeta repertoires from subjects exposed to, actively infected with, or recovered from COVID-19. Samples were obtained from the ongoing ImmuneRACE study (first 160 participants) and from over a thousand subjects provided by 6 global collaborators.

The study at large found these results: Clinical and demographic metadata were provided uncurated, with the amount varying by source and participant.

TCRbeta CDR3 regions were amplified from genomic DNA using the immunoSEQ Assay, a bias-controlled multiplex PCR. In the authors' own workflow: Within the assay, amplification of reference gene primers was used to estimate how many nucleated cells each sample contained. To quantify the absolute abundance of each unique TCRbeta CDR3 rearrangement, sequence reads were collapsed and filtered. For each sample, productive Simpson clonality was calculated as the square root of Simpson's diversity index across productive rearrangements. Not all clones reach the TCRdb copy of this immuneACCESS table, which keeps in-frame sequences only. Checked studies attribute under half of the gap to unresolved V genes and leave the rest unexplained. V, J and clone size derive from that table, while D and trimming were established from the DNA sequence. The sample table contains around 250,000 clones; only one count was recorded for around nine tenths of them. The leading ten clones occupy roughly 1.6% of the sample.

Participants in the prospective study were aged 18 to 89 years, lived in 20 to 30 United States geographic areas, and enrolled through a virtual design. Cohort assignment in the prospective study relied on participant-reported clinical history from a screening survey and a study questionnaire. Recovered participants in ImmuneRACE Cohort 3 were defined by two consecutive negative NP/OP PCR tests, clearance by a healthcare professional, or resolution of symptoms. Each participant in the prospective study had whole blood, serum and a nasopharyngeal or oropharyngeal swab collected by mobile phlebotomists. Over a 2-month period, participants in the prospective study had the option of providing additional blood draws and questionnaires. Before DNA extraction, blood samples from the prospective study were shipped at room temperature or frozen. Worth noting for this clone: No cognate antigen has been identified for it. Nothing much larger sits one base from this clone, and base qualities are not available.

The germline V gene encodes CDR1 SEHNR and CDR2 FQNEAQ (reference sequence). Ends trimmed: V by 3 bases, J by 6 bases; bases unmatched to a gene: 8. Counted from cysteine to phenylalanine, this CDR3 has 17 amino acids. The DNA shown is the 51-base CDR3, in frame from base 1. Sequencing used PBMCs or T cells enriched from blood (not recorded which). This chain is built from TRBV7-9 and TRBJ2-2, and TRBD2 aligns with 12 junction nucleotides. This receptor was identified in a woman in her forties or fifties who had recovered from COVID-19. The DNA sequence reads TGTGCCAGCAGCTTTCTGACTAGCGGGAGTAATTCCGGGGAGCTGTTTTTT. Its amino acids are CASSFLTSGSNSGELFF.